Below, one TCR beta chain is given with its context. Its antigen is not known. Assay used: immunoSEQ multiplex PCR; TCRdb lists only in-frame clones, some missing. The table includes over 950,000 clones, roughly 77% detected once. The data originate from a study of shared clonotypes between healthy human individuals. Findings and caveats of the study: Only blood samples were collected, and tissue repertoires likely differ.

Per germline, CDR1 MDHEN and CDR2 SYDVKM. The CDR3 covers 14 residues. Between the trimmed V and J ends, which lost 2 bases and 5 bases, there was a span of 12 bases. V gene TRBV28 combines with J gene TRBJ2-5; the D gene is possibly TRBD1 (5 bases). The clonotype was recovered from a young man in good health. Some clones in this sample may be carry-over from other donors' samples. The source material was memory CD4+ T cells from PBMCs. As to subset: CD45RA-negative fraction. The CDR3 region is CASSLPQGEETQYF. CDR3 in DNA: TGTGCCAGCAGTTTACCGCAGGGTGAGGAGACCCAGTACTTC. Supplemented by reference TRBV28 and TRBJ2-5, the full variable domain reads DVKVTQSSRYLVKRTGEKVFLECVQDMDHENMFWYRQDPGLGLRLIYFSYDVKMKEKGDIPEGYSVSREKKERFSLILESASTNQTSMYLCASSLPQGEETQYFGPGTRLLVL.